These T cell receptor beta chains were read from a single sample in a study of T cells in Graves' hyperthyroidism and ophthalmopathy. TCRdb analysed the multiplex PCR reads with MiXCR anew, one entry per CDR3 protein. The data hold roughly 580,000 distinct CDR3 sequences, with 40% to 55% observed a single time. Sequencing used peripheral blood or thyroid tissue (not recorded which). Every receptor here comes from a young woman with Graves' hyperthyroidism. The CDR3 runs from the conserved cysteine through the conserved F or W. D genes are given only for firm matches. Only some rows state a clone size, as once, few, many or a class for expanded clones.

abundance: -; v_gene: TRBV7-6; j_gene: TRBJ2-7; d_gene: -; CDR3nt: TGCGCCAGCAGCCAAGTGGGCACAGGGTCCTACGAGCAGTACTTC; CDR3aa: CASSQVGTGSYEQYF
abundance: few; v_gene: TRBV2; j_gene: TRBJ2-2; d_gene: TRBD2; CDR3nt: TGTGCCAGCAGTGAAGTTACTAGCGGATACACCGGGGAGCTGTTTTTT; CDR3aa: CASSEVTSGYTGELFF
abundance: many; v_gene: TRBV7-2; j_gene: TRBJ1-2; d_gene: TRBD1; CDR3nt: TGTGCCAGCAGTCGCGGGACAGGGTATGGCTACACCTTC; CDR3aa: CASSRGTGYGYTF
abundance: many; v_gene: TRBV2; j_gene: TRBJ1-5; d_gene: -; CDR3nt: TGTGCCAGCAGTGTTATCAGCAATCAGCCCCAGCATTTT; CDR3aa: CASSVISNQPQHF
abundance: -; v_gene: TRBV12-3/TRBV12-4; j_gene: TRBJ2-7; d_gene: -; CDR3nt: TGTGCCAGCATCCAGGGGGGTCCCAACTACTACGAGCAGTACTTC; CDR3aa: CASIQGGPNYYEQYF
abundance: -; v_gene: TRBV7-2; j_gene: TRBJ2-5; d_gene: -; CDR3nt: TGTGCCAGCAGCTATGGGCCGAGCCAGTACTTC; CDR3aa: CASSYGPSQYF
abundance: -; v_gene: TRBV5-1; j_gene: TRBJ2-6; d_gene: -; CDR3nt: TGCGCCAGCAGCTTGTACGTCTCTGGGGCCAACGTCCTGACTTTC; CDR3aa: CASSLYVSGANVLTF
abundance: many; v_gene: TRBV25-1; j_gene: TRBJ1-6; d_gene: -; CDR3nt: TGTGCCAGCAGTGAGGGGAATAATTCACCCCTCCACTTT; CDR3aa: CASSEGNNSPLHF
abundance: few; v_gene: TRBV13; j_gene: TRBJ2-7; d_gene: -; CDR3nt: TGTGCCAGCAGAGGGGGAATCAGCGAGCAGTACTTC; CDR3aa: CASRGGISEQYF
abundance: once; v_gene: TRBV2; j_gene: TRBJ1-5; d_gene: -; CDR3nt: TGTGCCAGCAGTAACCGACCGAGCAATCAGCCCCAGCATTTT; CDR3aa: CASSNRPSNQPQHF
abundance: many; v_gene: TRBV2; j_gene: TRBJ2-7; d_gene: -; CDR3nt: TGTGCCAGCACAGCCGAATCCTACGAGCAGTACTTC; CDR3aa: CASTAESYEQYF
abundance: -; v_gene: TRBV6-6; j_gene: TRBJ1-6; d_gene: -; CDR3nt: TGTGCCAGCAGTTATCAGGGGCCTTCGAATTCACCCCTCCACTTT; CDR3aa: CASSYQGPSNSPLHF
abundance: few; v_gene: TRBV12-3/TRBV12-4; j_gene: TRBJ2-5; d_gene: -; CDR3nt: TGTGCCAGCAGTTCACAGCGGCGTAGGGTGACCCAGTACTTC; CDR3aa: CASSSQRRRVTQYF
abundance: -; v_gene: TRBV9; j_gene: TRBJ2-7; d_gene: TRBD2; CDR3nt: TGTGCCAGCCCCCTCAACGGGAGGGAGCAGTACTTC; CDR3aa: CASPLNGREQYF
abundance: -; v_gene: TRBV25-1; j_gene: TRBJ1-2; d_gene: -; CDR3nt: TGTGCCAGCAGCACAACTACAGGGTTATCTAACTATGGCTACACCTTC; CDR3aa: CASSTTTGLSNYGYTF
abundance: many; v_gene: TRBV6-5; j_gene: TRBJ1-1; d_gene: -; CDR3nt: TGTGCCAGCAGTTACCTGCGGGACACCAACACTGAAGCTTTCTTT; CDR3aa: CASSYLRDTNTEAFF
abundance: -; v_gene: TRBV7-9; j_gene: TRBJ2-5; d_gene: -; CDR3nt: TGTGCCAGCAGCCAAGACAGCCAGAACGTCTTC; CDR3aa: CASSQDSQNVF
abundance: -; v_gene: TRBV5-6; j_gene: TRBJ2-7; d_gene: -; CDR3nt: TGTGCCAGCAGCTTGGATCGGCAGGGCTTCTCCATCTCCTACGAGCAGTACTTC; CDR3aa: CASSLDRQGFSISYEQYF
abundance: -; v_gene: TRBV15; j_gene: TRBJ2-6; d_gene: TRBD1; CDR3nt: TGTGCCACCAGCAGGGACAGGGGTAACACTGAAGCTTTC; CDR3aa: CATSRDRGNTEAF
abundance: many; v_gene: TRBV10-3; j_gene: TRBJ1-2; d_gene: -; CDR3nt: TGTGCCCACTACAGGGAGGACTATGGCTACACCTTC; CDR3aa: CAHYREDYGYTF
abundance: -; v_gene: TRBV9; j_gene: TRBJ1-3; d_gene: TRBD1; CDR3nt: TGTGCCAGCAGCGAGGGGACAGTCCAAGCTGGAAACACCATATATTTT; CDR3aa: CASSEGTVQAGNTIYF
abundance: many; v_gene: TRBV7-9; j_gene: TRBJ1-2; d_gene: -; CDR3nt: TGTGCCAGCAGCTTAGCGGATCGGGACACCGAAGGGTATGGCTACACCTTC; CDR3aa: CASSLADRDTEGYGYTF
abundance: -; v_gene: TRBV11-2; j_gene: TRBJ2-5; d_gene: TRBD1; CDR3nt: TGTGCCAGCAGCTTAGTAGGACAGGGGGGAGAGCAGTACTTC; CDR3aa: CASSLVGQGGEQYF
abundance: few; v_gene: TRBV15; j_gene: TRBJ1-5; d_gene: -; CDR3nt: TGTGCCACCAGCTTCAGGCAGGCTAAAAATACCCAGCATTTT; CDR3aa: CATSFRQAKNTQHF
abundance: -; v_gene: TRBV25-1; j_gene: TRBJ2-5; d_gene: TRBD2; CDR3nt: TGTGCCAGCAGTTTATCCGTCGGGAGGGGGGAGACCCAGTACTTC; CDR3aa: CASSLSVGRGETQYF
abundance: -; v_gene: TRBV14; j_gene: TRBJ1-4; d_gene: -; CDR3nt: TGTGCCAGCTCACTCGACAGTACCGGGACCGAAAAACTGTTTTTT; CDR3aa: CASSLDSTGTEKLFF
abundance: few; v_gene: TRBV7-6; j_gene: TRBJ2-2; d_gene: -; CDR3nt: TGTGCCAGCAGCCCTAACCTGAGCACCGGGGAGCTGTTTTTT; CDR3aa: CASSPNLSTGELFF
abundance: -; v_gene: TRBV24-1; j_gene: TRBJ2-7; d_gene: TRBD2; CDR3nt: TGTGCCAGTAGGTATAGCGGGAGCTCCTACGAGCAGTACTTC; CDR3aa: CASRYSGSSYEQYF
abundance: -; v_gene: TRBV19; j_gene: TRBJ1-2; d_gene: -; CDR3nt: TGTGCCAGTAGTGCCCAGGGTTATTCGCATGGCTACACCTTC; CDR3aa: CASSAQGYSHGYTF